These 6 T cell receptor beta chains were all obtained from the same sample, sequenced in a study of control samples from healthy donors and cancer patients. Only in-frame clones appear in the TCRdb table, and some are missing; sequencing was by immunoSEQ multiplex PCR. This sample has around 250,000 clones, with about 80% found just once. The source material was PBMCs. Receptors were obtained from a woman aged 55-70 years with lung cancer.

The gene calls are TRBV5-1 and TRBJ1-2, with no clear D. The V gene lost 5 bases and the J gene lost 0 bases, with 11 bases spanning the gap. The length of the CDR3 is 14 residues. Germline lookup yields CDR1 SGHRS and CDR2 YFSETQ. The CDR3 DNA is TGCGCCAGCAGTCGCGGGTTCGCTAACTATGGCTACACCTTC. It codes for CASSRGFANYGYTF.

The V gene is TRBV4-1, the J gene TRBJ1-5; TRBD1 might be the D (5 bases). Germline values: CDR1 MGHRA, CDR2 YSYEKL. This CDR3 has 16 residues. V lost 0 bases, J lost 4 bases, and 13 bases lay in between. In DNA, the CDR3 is TGCGCCAGCAGCCAAGAAGGCCGGGGCTTTAATCAGCCCCAGCATTTT. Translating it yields CASSQEGRGFNQPQHF.

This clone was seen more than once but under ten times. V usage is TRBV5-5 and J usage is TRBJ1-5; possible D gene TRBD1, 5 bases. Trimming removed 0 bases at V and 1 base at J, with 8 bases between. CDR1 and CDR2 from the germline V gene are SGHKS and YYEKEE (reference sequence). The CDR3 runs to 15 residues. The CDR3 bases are TGTGCCAGCAGCTTGGGTAGGGGAAGCAATCAGCCCCAGCATTTT. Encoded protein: CASSLGRGSNQPQHF.

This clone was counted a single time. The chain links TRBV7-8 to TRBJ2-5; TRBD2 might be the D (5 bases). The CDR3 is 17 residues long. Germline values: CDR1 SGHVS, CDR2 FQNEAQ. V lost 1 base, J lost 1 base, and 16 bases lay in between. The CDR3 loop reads CASSLGYRERTQETQYF. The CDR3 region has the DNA TGTGCCAGCAGCTTAGGTTATCGGGAACGGACCCAAGAGACCCAGTACTTC.

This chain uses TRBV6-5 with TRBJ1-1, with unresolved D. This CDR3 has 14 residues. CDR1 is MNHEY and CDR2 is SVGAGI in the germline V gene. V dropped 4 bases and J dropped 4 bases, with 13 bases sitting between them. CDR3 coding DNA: TGTGCCAGCAGTTCCCCGGCGAGGGCCACTGAAGCTTTCTTT. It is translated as CASSSPARATEAFF.

The CDR3 nucleotides are TGTGCCAGTACCACTCGGGGGGGTTCACCCCTCCACTTT. Translated, it gives CASTTRGGSPLHF. The rearrangement joins TRBV19 to TRBJ1-6; D perhaps matches TRBD1 (5 bases). This CDR3 is 13 amino acids long. Trimming shortened V by 7 bases and J by 9 bases, and 13 bases separated the two germline ends. Germline V CDR1 and CDR2: LNHDA, SQIVND (reference sequence).